The 9 T cell receptor beta chains given below trace back to one sample, sequenced in a study of early T cells in non-severe SARS-CoV-2 infection. TCRdb ran MiXCR on the 5' RACE reads and lists one entry per CDR3 protein. This sample has around 84,000 distinct CDR3 sequences, with 10% found just once. The specimen comprised whole blood, sampled at baseline. These receptors all come from an adult who was a healthcare worker with PCR-confirmed SARS-CoV-2 infection or an uninfected control (not recorded which).

In its sample, this clonotype was seen a few times. J is TRBJ2-1 and V is TRBV7-9; 7 nucleotides match TRBD2. This CDR3 has 14 amino acids. V trimming: 7 bases; J trimming: 10 bases; junction bases outside the gene matches: 13. Per germline, CDR1 SEHNR and CDR2 FQNEAQ (reference sequence). CDR3 in DNA: TGTGCCAGCACCCGAACGGGGACTATAGGCGAGCAGTTCTTC. Translation: CASTRTGTIGEQFF.

This clonotype was counted between two and nine times. The CDR3 bases are TGTGCCAGTAGTCTCATACGTCCGGGGACAGGGGTGGAAAAACTGTTTTTT. This codes for CASSLIRPGTGVEKLFF. The V gene is TRBV19, the J gene TRBJ1-4; 10 bases line up with TRBD1. This CDR3 has 17 amino acids. V was clipped by 5 bases and J by 8 bases; unmatched bases: 14. Germline V gene data show CDR1 as LNHDA and CDR2 as SQIVND (reference sequence). Together with reference TRBV19 and TRBJ1-4, the CDR3 gives the full variable domain: DGGITQSPKYLFRKEGQNVTLSCEQNLNHDAMYWYRQDPGQGLRLIYYSQIVNDFQKGDIAEGYSVSREKKESFPLTVTSAQKNPTAFYLCASSLIRPGTGVEKLFFGSGTQLSVL.

This clonotype was counted many times. V gene TRBV20-1 combines with J gene TRBJ2-1, with D possibly called TRBD1 or TRBD2 (6 bases each). V was clipped by 3 bases and J by 7 bases, with 25 bases between them. CDR1 is DFQATT, CDR2 SNEGSKA, per germline (reference sequence). The CDR3 spans 17 residues. CDR3 amino acids: CSARVPWGAGPGNEQFF. For the CDR3, the DNA is TGCAGTGCTAGGGTACCCTGGGGGGCGGGACCGGGGAATGAGCAGTTCTTC.

This chain uses TRBV5-1 with TRBJ2-6; D uncertain. The CDR3 is made up of 15 amino acids. Trimming cost V 0 bases and J 4 bases, with 8 bases left between them. The germline V gene has CDR1 SGHRS and CDR2 YFSETQ. DNA for the CDR3: TGCGCCAGCAGCTTGGGACGCCTAGGGGCCAACGTCCTGACTTTC. Translation gives CASSLGRLGANVLTF.

The rearrangement joins TRBV20-1 to TRBJ2-3, with D possibly TRBD2 on 6 matching bases. Germline-derived CDR1 and CDR2 are DFQATT and SNEGSKA (reference sequence). V was trimmed by 1 base and J by 2 bases, leaving 13 bases between them. This CDR3 spans 15 amino acids. CDR3 nucleotides: TGCAGTGCTAGAGTCCCGGGAGAGTACACAGATACGCAGTATTTT. Translating it yields CSARVPGEYTDTQYF.

This clonotype was seen a handful of times. The chain employs TRBV28 and TRBJ2-1; a weak D match, TRBD2 (6 bases). In germline, CDR1 is MDHEN, CDR2 SYDVKM. The CDR3 contains 16 residues. V was clipped by 6 bases and J by 7 bases, with 22 bases between them. CDR3 amino acids: CASSPLAGGPSNEQFF. For the CDR3, the DNA is TGTGCCAGCAGCCCTCTGGCTGGAGGGCCCTCGAATGAGCAGTTCTTC.

This clonotype occurred many times. The chain is built from TRBV20-1 and TRBJ2-7; D remains ambiguous. The CDR3 is 16 residues long. V gave up 0 bases and J gave up 2 bases, with 17 bases separating them. Looked up from germline, CDR1 is DFQATT and CDR2 is SNEGSKA (reference sequence). CDR3 DNA: TGCAGTGCTAGAGAGTCCCTAGGTCTAACTACCTACGAGCAGTACTTC. Its protein is CSARESLGLTTYEQYF.

This clonotype has at least ten counts. This rearrangement joins TRBV28 to TRBJ1-5; tentatively, D is TRBD1 (5 bases). Germline V gene lookup returns CDR1 MDHEN and CDR2 SYDVKM. The CDR3 runs to 13 residues. V was pared by 1 base and J by 7 bases, with 8 bases between. Here the CDR3 DNA reads TGTGCCAGCAGTTTATTTCGGGGGCAGCCCCAGCATTTT. Protein: CASSLFRGQPQHF.

V gene TRBV12-3 or TRBV12-4 combines with J gene TRBJ2-2; TRBD1 is a possible D gene (6 bases). V was shortened by 2 bases and J by 7 bases, with 17 bases between the two germline ends. This CDR3 is built from 16 residues. The DNA for the CDR3 is TGTGCCAGCAGTTTAAGGCCCACAACAGGGTTCGGGGAGCTGTTTTTT. It is translated as CASSLRPTTGFGELFF.